The subject of this entry is one T cell receptor (beta chain). The data were taken from a study of blood T cell repertoires in COVID-19. V was cut by 4 bases and J by 0 bases, with 13 bases left in between. From germline, CDR1 is SGHNT and CDR2 YYREEE (reference sequence). The CDR3 contains 15 residues. The data were produced by immunoSEQ multiplex PCR, yet TCRdb's version contains in-frame clones alone and is incomplete. This sample yields 42,000 or so clones, of which around 82% are seen a single time; over 30% belongs to the top ten. The sample was peripheral blood. The chain employs TRBV5-4 and TRBJ1-1; possible D gene TRBD1, 6 bases. This TCR derives from a man in his forties or fifties with active or convalescent COVID-19. CDR3 in amino acids: CASSTRTEMNTEAFF. The DNA for the CDR3 is TGTGCCAGCAGCACCAGGACAGAGATGAACACTGAAGCTTTCTTT.